The 5 T cell receptor beta chains in this list originate from one sample, sequenced in a study of blood T cell repertoires in COVID-19. Profiled with immunoSEQ multiplex PCR; TCRdb holds only in-frame clones, not every one. The data hold some 240,000 clones, with around 87% observed a single time. Sequencing used PBMCs or T cells enriched from blood (not recorded which). Source of these receptors: a woman aged 40 to 50 with acute COVID-19.

The CDR3 is CASRPPGRGGEQYF. CDR3 coding DNA: TGTGCCAGCAGACCACCGGGACGGGGGGGCGAGCAGTACTTC. This chain links TRBV7-2 with TRBJ2-7, with 8 positions matching TRBD2. Germline loops: CDR1 SGHTA, CDR2 FQGNSA. V lost 6 bases to trimming and J lost 6 bases; unmatched junction nucleotides: 10. The CDR3 is 14 amino acids.

The chain is built from TRBV2 and TRBJ2-7; D gene uncertain. The germline V gene has CDR1 SNHLY and CDR2 FYNNEI. Trimming removed 8 bases from V and 4 bases from J, with 9 bases in between. The CDR3 sequence is 11 residues long. The CDR3 region has the DNA TGTGCCAGCTCCAACCTATACGAGCAGTACTTC. Its translation: CASSNLYEQYF.

V usage is TRBV9 and J usage is TRBJ2-3, with 7 bases lining up with TRBD2. The CDR3 loop spans 16 amino acids. J was trimmed by 2 bases and V by 4 bases; bases with no gene match: 10. Germline V CDR1 and CDR2: SGDLS, YYNGEE. CDR3 sequence (DNA): TGTGCCAGCAGCCCCAGTATCCAGCGGGACACAGATACGCAGTATTTT. This sequence encodes CASSPSIQRDTDTQYF.

The rearrangement joins TRBV6-5 to TRBJ2-3; TRBD2 agrees at 7 bases. CDR1 MNHEY and CDR2 SVGAGI come from the germline V gene. After removal of 8 bases from V and 10 bases from J, the junction contained 9 bases not matched to a gene. This CDR3 has 12 amino acids. DNA of the CDR3: TGTGCCAGCGGTTCCACCGGGGGGTCGCAGTATTTT. Protein product: CASGSTGGSQYF.

The sample holds one count of this clone. The genes are TRBV5-1 and TRBJ2-1; 10 nucleotides match TRBD2. V lost 2 bases to trimming and J lost 5 bases; unmatched junction nucleotides: 4. The CDR3 is 15 residues long. Germline V gene data show CDR1 as SGHRS and CDR2 as YFSETQ. CDR3 in amino acids: CASSLVGLANNEQFF. As DNA, the CDR3 is TGCGCCAGCAGCTTAGTGGGACTAGCGAACAATGAGCAGTTCTTC.